This T cell receptor (beta chain) emerged from a study of blood T cell repertoires in COVID-19 (dated by TCRdb to about 2020). The study in broad terms: Collaborator samples came from the United States, Italy and Spain and covered acute and convalescent phases of COVID-19. The material from the prospective study consisted of cDNA or gDNA derived from T cells, B-cell-depleted T cells, or PBMCs. Subjects who had been exposed to COVID-19, were actively infected with it, or had recovered from it provided the deeply sampled blood TCRbeta repertoires that made up the dataset. A freely available public database, intended as a resource for researchers studying the immune response to SARS-CoV-2, is where the repertoires were released. The samples were drawn from the first 160 participants of the ongoing ImmuneRACE study and from 950 to 1,500 subjects provided by 6 global collaborators. The sample metadata nearly always contained a de-identified subject ID, COVID-19 status, age in years and sex. Where available, HLA class I and class II types were taken from metadata supplied by the sample provider and were not determined by assay-based typing.

The immunoSEQ Assay, a bias-controlled multiplex PCR, was used to amplify TCRbeta CDR3 regions from genomic DNA. In the paper's pipeline: Nucleated cell counts per sample were estimated from amplification of reference gene primers within the assay. To quantify the absolute abundance of each unique TCRbeta CDR3 rearrangement, sequence reads were collapsed and filtered. For each sample, productive Simpson clonality was calculated as the square root of Simpson's diversity index across productive rearrangements. TCRdb mirrors the immuneACCESS table, restricted to in-frame sequences. Some clones are absent from its copies; in checked studies, under half trace to an unresolved V gene, and the reason for the others is unknown. That table gives V, J and clone size, and the DNA gave D and trimming. This sample comprises approximately 300,000 clones, 85% to 95% of them detected only once. The ten largest clones represent around 4.2% of the sample.

On this clone: What this receptor recognizes is not known. No base quality information exists; no much larger clone differs at one position.

The study at large found these results: Clinical and demographic metadata were provided uncurated, with the amount varying by source and participant.

Participants in the prospective study were enrolled through a virtual design, were aged 18 to 89 years, and lived in 24 United States geographic areas. In the prospective study, participants were assigned to cohorts based on the clinical history participants reported in a screening survey and a study questionnaire. Exposed participants had been in contact, within 2 weeks of entering the study, with a person who had a PCR-confirmed or clinician-diagnosed case of COVID-19. Mobile phlebotomists in the prospective study collected whole blood, serum and a nasopharyngeal or oropharyngeal swab from every participant. Prospective study participants could optionally give additional blood draws and questionnaires over an approximately two-month period. Before DNA extraction, prospective study blood samples were shipped either frozen or at room temperature. The sequenced material came from PBMCs or T cells enriched from blood (not recorded which). The origin of this receptor is a woman between 25 and 40 years old who had been exposed to COVID-19.

The CDR3 reads CASSTPEGGYTF. Read as DNA, the sequence is TGTGCCAGCAGTACGCCGGAGGGAGGCTACACCTTC. The sequence links TRBV6-5 to TRBJ1-2; the D gene assignment is ambiguous. Relative to germline, V is 5 bases shorter and J is 8 bases shorter, with 12 bases between their ends. The CDR3 goes from the cysteine to the phenylalanine over 12 residues. This entry keeps only the CDR3 DNA: 36 bases, framed from base 1. In the germline V gene, CDR1 corresponds to MNHEY and CDR2 to SVGAGI.